The next 5 T cell receptor beta chains were all read from a single sample in a study of blood T cell repertoires in COVID-19. Assay: immunoSEQ multiplex PCR; the TCRdb copy retains only in-frame clones and omits some. The data contain more than 70,000 clones, about 87% of them seen just once; the ten biggest clones take up 9.1%. The specimen sequenced was peripheral blood. Every receptor here comes from a human donor in a cohort sampled during active COVID-19.

This rearrangement joins TRBV24-1 to TRBJ2-1; 12 nucleotides line up with TRBD1. With V trimmed by 4 bases and J by 7 bases, 1 base remained unmatched. Germline loops: CDR1 KGHDR, CDR2 SFDVKD. CDR3 size: 14 residues. The CDR3, as DNA: TGTGCCACCAGTGAGGGACAGGGGGCGAATGAGCAGTTCTTC. This codes for CATSEGQGANEQFF.

The CDR3 sequence: CASSLAASGGTDTQYF. In nucleotides, the CDR3 is TGTGCCAGCAGCTTAGCGGCTAGCGGGGGCACAGATACGCAGTATTTT. The chain employs TRBV7-6 and TRBJ2-3, with 9 bases fitting TRBD2. CDR3 size: 16 residues. Trimming at V came to 0 bases and at J to 1 base, leaving 2 bases not matched to a gene. Germline-derived CDR1 and CDR2 are SGHVS and FNYEAQ. Combining the CDR3 with reference TRBV7-6 and TRBJ2-3 gives the whole variable domain GAGVSQSPRYKVTKRGQDVALRCDPISGHVSLYWYRQALGQGPEFLTYFNYEAQQDKSGLPNDRFSAERPEGSISTLTIQRTEQRDSAMYRCASSLAASGGTDTQYFGPGTRLTVL.

The rearrangement links TRBV25-1 to TRBJ1-6, with TRBD1 matching 7 bases. This CDR3 has 14 amino acids. Per germline, CDR1 MGHDK and CDR2 SYGVNS. After removal of 4 bases from V and 10 bases from J, the junction contained 7 bases not matched to a gene. The CDR3 region is CASSVGQSRSPLHF. The CDR3 DNA is TGTGCCAGCAGTGTGGGACAGTCCCGGTCACCCCTCCACTTT.

The chain recombines TRBV19 with TRBJ1-2; possible D gene TRBD1, 5 bases. The V gene lost 6 bases and the J gene lost 4 bases, with 18 bases spanning the gap. Germline loops: CDR1 LNHDA, CDR2 SQIVND (reference sequence). CDR3 length: 15 residues. The CDR3 DNA follows: TGTGCCAGTAGCAGTGGACAATCAGTCCTCTATGGCTACACCTTC. It yields the protein CASSSGQSVLYGYTF. Looking up the rest from reference TRBV19 and TRBJ1-2 gives the full variable domain: DGGITQSPKYLFRKEGQNVTLSCEQNLNHDAMYWYRQDPGQGLRLIYYSQIVNDFQKGDIAEGYSVSREKKESFPLTVTSAQKNPTAFYLCASSSGQSVLYGYTFGSGTRLTVV.

The chain is built from TRBV7-8 and TRBJ1-3; no definite D call. Trimming took 1 base from V and 6 from J, leaving 16 bases between them. The germline CDR1 and CDR2 sequences are SGHVS and FQNEAQ. The CDR3 totals 16 residues. CDR3 amino acids: CASSLDNPVVKNTIYF. CDR3 sequence (DNA): TGTGCCAGCAGCTTAGATAATCCGGTTGTTAAAAACACCATATATTTT.